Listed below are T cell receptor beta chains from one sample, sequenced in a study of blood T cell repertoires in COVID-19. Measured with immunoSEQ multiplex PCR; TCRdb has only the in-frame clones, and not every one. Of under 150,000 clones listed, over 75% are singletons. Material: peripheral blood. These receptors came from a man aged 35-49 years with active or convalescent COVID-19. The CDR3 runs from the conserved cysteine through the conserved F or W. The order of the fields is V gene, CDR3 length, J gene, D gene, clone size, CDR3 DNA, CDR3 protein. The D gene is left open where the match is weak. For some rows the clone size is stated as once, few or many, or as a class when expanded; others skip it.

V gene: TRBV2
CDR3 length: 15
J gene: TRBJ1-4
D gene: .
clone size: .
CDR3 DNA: TGTGCCAGCAGTGAAGCAGGAGCAACTAATGAAAAACTGTTTTTT
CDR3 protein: CASSEAGATNEKLFF

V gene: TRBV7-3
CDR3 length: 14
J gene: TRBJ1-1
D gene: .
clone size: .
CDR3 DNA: TGTGCCAGCAGCTTGTCCAGGGTGAACACTGAAGCTTTCTTT
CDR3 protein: CASSLSRVNTEAFF

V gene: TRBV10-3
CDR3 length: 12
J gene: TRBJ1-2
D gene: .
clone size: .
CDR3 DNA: TGTGCCATCAGTGAGGGGGCGTGGGGCTACACCTTC
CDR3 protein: CAISEGAWGYTF

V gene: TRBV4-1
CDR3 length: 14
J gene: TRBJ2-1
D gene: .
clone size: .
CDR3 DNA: TGCGCCAGCAGCCATCACGACTTCTACAATGAGCAGTTCTTC
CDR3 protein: CASSHHDFYNEQFF

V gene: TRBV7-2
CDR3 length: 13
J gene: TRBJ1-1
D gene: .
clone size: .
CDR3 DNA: TGTGCCAGCACCCTGGGGAGTCGCGCTGAAGCTTTCTTT
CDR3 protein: CASTLGSRAEAFF

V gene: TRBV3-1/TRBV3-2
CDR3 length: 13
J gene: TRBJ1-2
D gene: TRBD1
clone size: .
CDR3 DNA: TGTGCCAGCACCTTTGGGACAGGGGGTGGCTACACCTTC
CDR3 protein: CASTFGTGGGYTF

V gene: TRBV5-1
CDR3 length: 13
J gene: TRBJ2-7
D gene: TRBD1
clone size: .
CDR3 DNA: TGCGCCAGCAGCGCCACAGGGGGCTACGAGCAGTACTTC
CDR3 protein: CASSATGGYEQYF

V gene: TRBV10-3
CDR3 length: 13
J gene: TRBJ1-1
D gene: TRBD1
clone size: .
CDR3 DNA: TGTGCCATCGGCCGACAGGGTGACACTGAAGCTTTCTTT
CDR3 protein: CAIGRQGDTEAFF

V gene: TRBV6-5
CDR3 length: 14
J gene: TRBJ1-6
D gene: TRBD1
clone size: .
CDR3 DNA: TGTGCCAGCAGGGGACAGGGGTATAATTCACCCCTCCACTTT
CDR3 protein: CASRGQGYNSPLHF

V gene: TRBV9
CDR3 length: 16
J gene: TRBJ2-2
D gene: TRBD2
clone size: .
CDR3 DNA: TGTGCCAGCAGCGCCCCAGCGGGGGCGAACACCGGGGAGCTGTTTTTT
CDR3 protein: CASSAPAGANTGELFF

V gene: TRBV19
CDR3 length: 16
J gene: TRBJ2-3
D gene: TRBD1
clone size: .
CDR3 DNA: TGTGCCAGTAGTACTTCCCTGGCAGGGGGCGCAGATACGCAGTATTTT
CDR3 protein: CASSTSLAGGADTQYF

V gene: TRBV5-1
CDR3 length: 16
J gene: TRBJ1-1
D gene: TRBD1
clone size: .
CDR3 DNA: TGCGCCAGCAGCTTTGGGACAGGGGGCGCAAGGACTGAAGCTTTCTTT
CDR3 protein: CASSFGTGGARTEAFF

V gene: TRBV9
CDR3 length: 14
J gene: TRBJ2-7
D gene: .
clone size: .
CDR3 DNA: TGTGCCAGCAGCCCTGGACAGTCCACCTACGAGCAGTACTTC
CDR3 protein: CASSPGQSTYEQYF

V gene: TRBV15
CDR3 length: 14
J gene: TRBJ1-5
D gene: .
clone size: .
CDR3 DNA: TGTGCCACCAGCAGAGATATAGCGGATCAGCCCCAGCATTTT
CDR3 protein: CATSRDIADQPQHF

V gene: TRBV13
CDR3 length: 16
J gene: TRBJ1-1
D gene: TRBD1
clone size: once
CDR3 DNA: TGTGCCAGCAGCATAACAGGGGGCTCGGGGAACACTGAAGCTTTCTTT
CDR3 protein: CASSITGGSGNTEAFF

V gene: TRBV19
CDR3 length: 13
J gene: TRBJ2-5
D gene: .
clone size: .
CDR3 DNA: TGTGCCAGTAGTGGGGGCCCCCGGGAGACCCAGTACTTC
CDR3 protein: CASSGGPRETQYF

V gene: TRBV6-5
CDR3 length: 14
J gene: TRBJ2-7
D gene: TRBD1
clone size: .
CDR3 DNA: TGTGCCAGCAGAACCGGGACAGGGGTCTACGAGCAGTACTTC
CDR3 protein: CASRTGTGVYEQYF

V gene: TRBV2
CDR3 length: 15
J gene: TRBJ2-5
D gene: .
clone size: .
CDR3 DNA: TGTGCCAGCACCTATGGCGGGGCCGTCCAAGAGACCCAGTACTTC
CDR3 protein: CASTYGGAVQETQYF

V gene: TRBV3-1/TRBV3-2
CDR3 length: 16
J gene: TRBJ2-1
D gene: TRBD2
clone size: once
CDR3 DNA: TGTGCCAGCAGCGCGCGCGGGGGGCCGTCGAGTAATGAGCAGTTCTTC
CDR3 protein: CASSARGGPSSNEQFF

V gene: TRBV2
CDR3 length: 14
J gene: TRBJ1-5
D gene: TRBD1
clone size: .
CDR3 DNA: TGTGCCAGCAGGTACGGGACAGGCAATCAGCCCCAGCATTTT
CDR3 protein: CASRYGTGNQPQHF

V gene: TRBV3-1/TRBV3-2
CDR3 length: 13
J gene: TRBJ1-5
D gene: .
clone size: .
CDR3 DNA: TGTGCCAGCAGCCCCTGGACTGATCAGCCCCAGCATTTT
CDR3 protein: CASSPWTDQPQHF

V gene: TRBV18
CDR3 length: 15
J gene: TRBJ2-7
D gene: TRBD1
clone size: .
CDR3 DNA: TGTGCCAGCTCACCCCAGACAGGGTCTCGTTACGAGCAGTACTTC
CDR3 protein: CASSPQTGSRYEQYF

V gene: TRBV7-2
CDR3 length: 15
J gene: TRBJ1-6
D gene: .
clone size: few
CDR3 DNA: TGTGCCAGCAGCTTAGCCCCGGGGATGAGCTCACCCCTCCACTTT
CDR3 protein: CASSLAPGMSSPLHF

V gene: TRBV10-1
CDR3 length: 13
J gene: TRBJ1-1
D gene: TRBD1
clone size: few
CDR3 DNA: TGCGCCAGCAGTGAGGGGACAGGGAGTAGAGCTTTCTTT
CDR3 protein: CASSEGTGSRAFF

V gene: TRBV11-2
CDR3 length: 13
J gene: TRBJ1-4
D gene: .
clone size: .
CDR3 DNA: TGTGCCAGCAGTACGGGGATCGGGGAAAAACTGTTTTTT
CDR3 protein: CASSTGIGEKLFF

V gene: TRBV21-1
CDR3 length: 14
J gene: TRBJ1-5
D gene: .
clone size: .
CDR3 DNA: TGTGCCAGCAGCAAAGGTCGCGGAGATCAGCCCCAGCATTTT
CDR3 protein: CASSKGRGDQPQHF

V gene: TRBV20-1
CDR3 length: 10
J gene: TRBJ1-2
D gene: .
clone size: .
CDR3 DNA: TGCAGCCCCCGACAGGATGGCTACACCTTC
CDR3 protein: CSPRQDGYTF

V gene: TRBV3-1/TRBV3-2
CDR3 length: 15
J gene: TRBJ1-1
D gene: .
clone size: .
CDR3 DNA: TGTGCCAGCAGCCGAAAGGGGCCCGGGAGCACTGAAGCTTTCTTT
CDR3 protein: CASSRKGPGSTEAFF

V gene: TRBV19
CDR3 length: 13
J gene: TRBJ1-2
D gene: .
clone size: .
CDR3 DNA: TGTGCCAGTAGTCAGGGACTTGGTTATGGCTACACCTTC
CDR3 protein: CASSQGLGYGYTF

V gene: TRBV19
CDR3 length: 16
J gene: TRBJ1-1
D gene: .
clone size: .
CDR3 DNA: TGTGCCAGTAGTATTGGGGCAAACCTCAGGCGCACTGAAGCTTTCTTT
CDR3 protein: CASSIGANLRRTEAFF

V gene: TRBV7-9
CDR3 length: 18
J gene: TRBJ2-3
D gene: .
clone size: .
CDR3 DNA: TGTGCCAGCAGCTTTCCTCTAGAAGGGGCGGGGAGCACAGATACGCAGTATTTT
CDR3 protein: CASSFPLEGAGSTDTQYF

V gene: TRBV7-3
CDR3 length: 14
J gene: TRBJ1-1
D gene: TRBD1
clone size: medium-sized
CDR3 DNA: TGTGCCAGCAGCTTAACATCAGGGGGCACTGAAGCTTTCTTT
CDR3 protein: CASSLTSGGTEAFF

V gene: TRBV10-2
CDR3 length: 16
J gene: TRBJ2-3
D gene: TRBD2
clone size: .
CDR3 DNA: TGCGCCAGCAGTGAGTCGGGCGGGGGGGCTAGAGATACGCAGTATTTT
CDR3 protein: CASSESGGGARDTQYF

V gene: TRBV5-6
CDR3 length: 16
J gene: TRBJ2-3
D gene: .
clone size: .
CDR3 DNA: TGTGCCAGCAGCCCTTTCGGGGTCTACCAGACAGATACGCAGTATTTT
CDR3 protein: CASSPFGVYQTDTQYF